This T cell receptor beta chain was retrieved from a study of early T cells in non-severe SARS-CoV-2 infection. This CDR3 comprises 12 residues. The V gene lost 5 bases and the J gene lost 5 bases, with 10 bases spanning the gap. The germline CDR1 and CDR2 sequences are MDHEN and SYDVKM. This clonotype was detected once. TCRdb itself ran the 5' RACE reads through MiXCR, one entry per CDR3 protein. The repertoire holds some 75,000 distinct CDR3 sequences, roughly 13% seen once, with about 1.4% in the top ten. The sequenced sample was whole blood. The V gene is TRBV28, the J gene TRBJ2-7; the D gene is possibly TRBD1 (6 bases). This receptor was identified in an adult who was a healthcare worker with PCR-confirmed SARS-CoV-2 infection or an uninfected control (not recorded which). DNA for the CDR3: TGTGCCAGCAGTAACAGGGAGCACGAGCAGTACTTC. The encoded protein is CASSNREHEQYF.